Below are 5 T cell receptor beta chains sequenced from a single sample in a study of identical twins (dated by TCRdb to 2016 to 2018). Receptor libraries were prepared by 5' RACE. Sequencing instrument: Illumina HiSeq 2000. TCRdb reanalyzed the raw reads on its own, using fastp at Q25 for trimming and MiXCR for clone calling, and kept in-frame beta chains. Here each entry gathers all rows of one CDR3 protein and keeps the most common genes and DNA. The sample yields 500,000 to 650,000 distinct CDR3 sequences; 7% to 7.5% were counted once. 1.6% of the sample is taken by the ten largest. These sequences were also reported in another study, on yellow fever vaccine responses in identical twins.

Specimen: PBMCs. These receptors came from a woman under 30 in good health.

This clonotype was detected a few times. The rearrangement links TRBV29-1 to TRBJ1-4, with D hard to call. The CDR3 is 13 residues long. The V end was cut by 6 bases, the J end by 7 bases, with 15 bases between. Germline-derived CDR1 and CDR2 are SQVTM and ANQGSEA. The chain's CDR3 is CSVLAPEGEKLFF. CDR3 in DNA: TGCAGCGTGTTAGCTCCGGAAGGTGAAAAACTGTTTTTT. The whole variable domain, filled in from reference TRBV29-1 and TRBJ1-4, reads SAVISQKPSRDICQRGTSLTIQCQVDSQVTMMFWYRQQPGQSLTLIATANQGSEATYESGFVIDKFPISRPNLTFSTLTVSNMSPEDSSIYLCSVLAPEGEKLFFGSGTQLSVL.

The V call is TRBV12-3 or TRBV12-4, the J call TRBJ2-1; TRBD1 aligns across 9 bases. The ends lost 5 bases at V and 1 base at J; junction bases unmatched: 3. This CDR3 is 15 amino acids long. CDR3 DNA sequence: TGTGCCAGCAGTAAGGACAGGGGATCCTACAATGAGCAGTTCTTC. Translating it yields CASSKDRGSYNEQFF.

This clonotype was recorded at least ten times. V gene TRBV15 combines with J gene TRBJ2-5, with D possibly being TRBD1 (6 bases). This CDR3 is built from 15 residues. The germline V gene has CDR1 LNHNV and CDR2 YYDKDF (reference sequence). V lost 5 bases, J lost 3 bases, and 16 bases lay in between. CDR3 protein: CATSEPGTTEETQYF. The DNA of the CDR3 is TGTGCCACCAGCGAACCCGGGACAACAGAAGAGACCCAGTACTTC.

This rearrangement joins TRBV12-3 or TRBV12-4 to TRBJ2-5; 7 bases agree with TRBD2. Losses at the gene ends were 6 bases for V and 4 bases for J; bases not matched to a gene: 11. The CDR3 is made up of 15 amino acids. The CDR3 loop is CASRAGLGEGETQYF. In nucleotides, the CDR3 is TGTGCCAGCAGAGCAGGACTAGGAGAGGGAGAGACCCAGTACTTC.

The table lists this clonotype with a few counts. The rearrangement uses TRBV6-1 and TRBJ2-1, with D possibly being TRBD1 (6 bases). The CDR3 spans 14 residues. V was pared by 6 bases and J by 7 bases, with 16 bases between. CDR1 is MNHNS and CDR2 is SASEGT in the germline V gene. CDR3 loop: CASRGAGVLNEQFF. The CDR3 DNA reads TGTGCCAGCAGGGGGGCAGGGGTATTGAATGAGCAGTTCTTC.